This T cell receptor (beta chain) came from a study of T cell changes during pregnancy in multiple sclerosis. Germline V lookup: CDR1 MGHDK, CDR2 SYGVNS. This CDR3 is built from 15 residues. V was shortened by 5 bases and J by 7 bases, with 18 bases between the two germline ends. The repertoire was sequenced with immunoSEQ multiplex PCR; TCRdb's copy has only in-frame clones and lacks some. The data contain roughly 24,000 clones, roughly 89% of them singletons. The chain couples TRBV25-1 to TRBJ1-5; the D gene is possibly TRBD1 (5 bases). The receptor was derived from a female donor in good health, enrolled as a control in a pregnancy study. The source material was CD8+ T cells from peripheral blood mononuclear cells, sampled in the first trimester of pregnancy. The CDR3 DNA follows: TGTGCCAGCAGTTCCCCAGGGTATAGGTGGCAGCCCCAGCATTTT. Its translation is CASSSPGYRWQPQHF.